The present entry profiles one T cell receptor beta chain with its context. Trimming cost V 0 bases and J 0 bases, with 10 bases left between them. Looked up from germline, CDR1 is SGHRS and CDR2 is YFSETQ. The CDR3 runs to 16 residues. The record originates from a study of Ad26.COV2.S vaccination and SARS-CoV-2 variants. About the study: Intramuscularly, Ad26.COV2.S was given either once or twice, 56 days apart.

As to treatment: around 19 received Ad26.COV2.S at low or high dose, single or two shots; several received placebo; per-sample allocation not given. The samples were gathered on day 63 after the first injection of vaccine or placebo. Only in-frame clones appear in the TCRdb table, and some are missing; sequencing was by immunoSEQ multiplex PCR. The data contain roughly 250,000 clones, around 88% of them seen just once; the ten biggest clones take up approximately 3%. The source is a person between 18 and 65 years old who received the Ad26.COV2.S COVID-19 vaccine or a placebo. This chain links TRBV5-1 with TRBJ1-5; D unresolved. The starting material was peripheral blood, obtained in a trial of Ad26.COV2.S vaccine versus placebo. CDR3 sequence reads: CASSLGGSSSNQPQHF. CDR3 in DNA: TGCGCCAGCAGCTTGGGTGGGAGTAGTAGCAATCAGCCCCAGCATTTT.